Following are 6 T cell receptor beta chains from one sample sequenced in a study of T cell clonotyping in hematopoietic cell transplantation. The assay was immunoSEQ multiplex PCR, and TCRdb's table has in-frame clones only and misses some. This table has almost 3,000 clones, just under 85% appearing once. Sequencing used peripheral blood mononuclear cells, obtained 30 days after allogeneic stem cell transplant. These receptors all stem from a male patient aged 55 to 69 who had an allogeneic stem cell transplant, so T cells may come from the graft donor. Some clones in this sample may be carry-over from other donors' samples.

This clone was picked up one time. The genes are TRBV6-5 and TRBJ1-1; D is perhaps TRBD1 (5 bases). The CDR3 has 14 residues. Germline loops: CDR1 MNHEY, CDR2 SVGAGI. CDR3 nucleotides: TGTCAAACCCACGGCAGGGCCATGAACACTGAAGCTTTCTTT. Translation: CQTHGRAMNTEAFF.

The V gene is TRBV30, the J gene TRBJ2-5; D gene unclear. Germline V gene lookup returns CDR1 GTSNPN and CDR2 SVGIG (reference sequence). Trimming took 2 bases from V and 4 from J, leaving 14 bases between them. This CDR3 has 14 amino acids. Written as DNA, the CDR3 is TGTGCCTGGAGTCAGGCCCAATTCGGAGAGACCCAGTACTTC. Translation: CAWSQAQFGETQYF.

This clone appeared once. V usage is TRBV6-5 and J usage is TRBJ2-7; 9 bases fit TRBD2. The length of the CDR3 is 14 residues. Germline loops: CDR1 MNHEY, CDR2 SVGAGI. The trim removed 7 bases at V and 1 base at J, leaving 5 bases unmatched. The CDR3 region has the DNA TGTGCCAGCAAGCGCGGGAGGGTGTCCTACGAGCAGTACTTC. Translated: CASKRGRVSYEQYF.

This chain links TRBV7-2 with TRBJ1-1; 9 nucleotides line up with TRBD1. Per germline, CDR1 SGHTA and CDR2 FQGNSA. Germline trimming cut 4 bases from V and 6 bases from J; bases unmatched to any gene: 3. The CDR3 contains 13 residues. The CDR3 protein is CASSWTGEAEAFF. CDR3 nucleotide sequence: TGTGCCAGCAGCTGGACAGGGGAAGCTGAAGCTTTCTTT.

This clone appeared once. The genes are TRBV11-2 and TRBJ1-2; D may be TRBD1 (5 bases). The CDR3 has 13 residues. The V and J ends lost 2 bases and 8 bases respectively, with 12 bases between them. Germline V gives CDR1 SGHAT, CDR2 FQNNGV. Here the CDR3 DNA reads TGTGCCAGCAGCTTAACCCAGGGAGGCGGCTACACCTTC. Amino acid sequence: CASSLTQGGGYTF.

The chain combines TRBV5-1 with TRBJ2-1, with 12 bases that match TRBD2. The V segment lost 4 bases and the J segment 4 bases; nucleotides outside the gene matches: 3. CDR3 size: 15 residues. Germline CDR1 and CDR2: SGHRS and YFSETQ. In nucleotides, the CDR3 is TGCGCCAGCAGCCAGACTAGCGGGGGTTACAATGAGCAGTTCTTC. The encoded protein is CASSQTSGGYNEQFF.